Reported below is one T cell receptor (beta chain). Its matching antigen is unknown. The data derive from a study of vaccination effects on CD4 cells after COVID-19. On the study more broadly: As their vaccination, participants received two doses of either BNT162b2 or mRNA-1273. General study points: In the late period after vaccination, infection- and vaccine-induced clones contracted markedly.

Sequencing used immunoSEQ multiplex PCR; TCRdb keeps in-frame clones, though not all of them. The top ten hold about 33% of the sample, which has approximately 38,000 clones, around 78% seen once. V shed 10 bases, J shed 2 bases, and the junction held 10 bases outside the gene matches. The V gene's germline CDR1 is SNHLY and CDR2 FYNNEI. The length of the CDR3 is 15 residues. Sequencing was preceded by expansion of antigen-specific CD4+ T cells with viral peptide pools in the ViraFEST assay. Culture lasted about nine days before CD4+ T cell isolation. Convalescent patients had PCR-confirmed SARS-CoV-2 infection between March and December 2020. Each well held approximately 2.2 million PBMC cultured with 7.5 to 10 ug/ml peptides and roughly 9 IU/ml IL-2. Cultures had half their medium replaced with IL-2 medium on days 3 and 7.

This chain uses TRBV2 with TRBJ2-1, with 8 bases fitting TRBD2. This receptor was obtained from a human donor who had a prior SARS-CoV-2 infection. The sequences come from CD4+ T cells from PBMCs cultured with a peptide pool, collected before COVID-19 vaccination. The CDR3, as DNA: TGTGCCACCAGGATCGGGGGGGACCCCTACAATGAGCAGTTCTTC. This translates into CATRIGGDPYNEQFF.